This T cell receptor (beta chain) was identified during a study of T cells in Graves' hyperthyroidism and ophthalmopathy. Study conclusions and caveats: Most thyroid-expanded clonotypes above 0.001 were also found in blood.

The CDR3 is made up of 19 amino acids. Trimming cost V 6 bases and J 2 bases, with 25 bases left between them. From germline, CDR1 is LGHNA and CDR2 YSLEER. Lactation, pregnancy, other autoimmune disease or uncontrolled infection led to exclusion of patients. A remark on this clonotype: Its antigen is unknown.

Researchers amplified the TCR beta CDR3 regions from RNA transcripts. HTBI primers were the set used in a first-round RT-PCR of the TCR CDR3. From the multiplex PCR reads, TCRdb called clonotypes with MiXCR, one entry per CDR3 protein. The sample yields around 280,000 distinct CDR3 sequences, approximately 12% seen once. This receptor was identified in a young woman with Graves' hyperthyroidism that later progressed to Graves' ophthalmopathy. The chain employs TRBV4-3 and TRBJ2-2; D is perhaps TRBD2 (7 bases). The sequenced material came from blood. The CDR3 DNA reads TGCGCCAGCAGTGGCTACTCGAGTTGGCGGGGGCGAAACACCGGGGAGCTGTTTTTT. Its protein product is CASSGYSSWRGRNTGELFF.